These 8 T cell receptor beta chains share one sample of origin, sequenced in a study of blood T cell repertoires in COVID-19. Sequencing used immunoSEQ multiplex PCR; TCRdb keeps in-frame clones, though not all of them. The data show 110,000 or so clones, roughly 80% seen once. Input material: peripheral blood. Every receptor here comes from a woman of 80 years or more with acute or convalescent COVID-19.

This sequence joins TRBV7-9 and TRBJ1-3; D not certain. CDR3 length equals 15 residues. V lost 6 bases, J lost 0 bases, and 12 bases lay in between. Germline assignment: CDR1 SEHNR and CDR2 FQNEAQ (reference sequence). CDR3: CASRSGWSSGNTIYF. The CDR3 DNA follows: TGTGCCAGCAGATCCGGATGGAGCTCTGGAAACACCATATATTTT.

The chain links TRBV6-5 to TRBJ2-6, with D uncertain. Germline lookup yields CDR1 MNHEY and CDR2 SVGAGI. The CDR3 extends over 13 amino acids. V was trimmed by 8 bases and J by 0 bases, leaving 5 bases between them. The CDR3 sequence is CASSYSGANVLTF. Written as DNA, the CDR3 is TGTGCCAGCTCCTACTCTGGGGCCAACGTCCTGACTTTC.

CDR3 protein: CASSLAREAYYEQYV. CDR3 nucleotide sequence: TGTGCCAGCAGCTTAGCACGGGAGGCCTACTACGAGCAGTACGTC. The J gene is TRBJ2-7, the V gene TRBV11-2; 7 nucleotides align to TRBD2. V shed 1 base and J 3 bases; nucleotides not matched to a gene: 6. Germline assignment: CDR1 SGHAT and CDR2 FQNNGV. The CDR3 runs to 15 residues.

This chain links TRBV7-8 with TRBJ2-7; perhaps TRBD1 as D (7 bases). This CDR3 has 15 residues. The V end was cut by 2 bases, the J end by 3 bases, with 14 bases between. The germline gives CDR1 SGHVS, CDR2 FQNEAQ. The CDR3 spells CASSLRPRGDYEQYF. The CDR3 bases are TGTGCCAGCAGCTTAAGACCCAGGGGGGACTACGAGCAGTACTTC. Supplemented by reference TRBV7-8 and TRBJ2-7, the full variable domain reads GAGVSQSPRYKVAKRGQDVALRCDPISGHVSLFWYQQALGQGPEFLTYFQNEAQLDKSGLPSDRFFAERPEGSVSTLKIQRTQQEDSAVYLCASSLRPRGDYEQYFGPGTRLTVT.

Only a few counts were recorded for this clone. This chain uses TRBV7-9 with TRBJ2-2, with a weak D call TRBD2 (5 bases). Trimming left V 2 bases short and J 2 bases short, with 12 bases between. Germline CDR1 is SEHNR and CDR2 is FQNEAQ (reference sequence). The CDR3 runs to 16 residues. Written as DNA, the CDR3 is TGTGCCAGCAGCTTAAATTTGAGGGCTAACACCGGGGAGCTGTTTTTT. Residues: CASSLNLRANTGELFF.

The chain uses TRBV12-3 or TRBV12-4 and TRBJ1-1, with 7 bases fitting TRBD1. J gave up 7 bases and V 5 bases, and 4 bases lay outside the gene matches. The CDR3 is made up of 12 amino acids. CDR3 sequence (DNA): TGTGCCAGCAGTCGCAGGGGGGTTGAAGCTTTCTTT. Protein: CASSRRGVEAFF.

This clone has only one observation. The V gene is TRBV5-1, the J gene TRBJ2-3; D call uncertain. The V gene's germline CDR1 is SGHRS and CDR2 YFSETQ. Trimming removed 3 bases from V and 3 bases from J, with 14 bases in between. The CDR3 runs to 15 residues. The CDR3 coding sequence is TGCGCCAGCAGCTCGCGCTCCCCCTGGACAGATACGCAGTATTTT. Its protein is CASSSRSPWTDTQYF. Looking up the rest from reference TRBV5-1 and TRBJ2-3 gives the full variable domain: KAGVTQTPRYLIKTRGQQVTLSCSPISGHRSVSWYQQTPGQGLQFLFEYFSETQRNKGNFPGRFSGRQFSNSRSEMNVSTLELGDSALYLCASSSRSPWTDTQYFGPGTRLTVL.

This clone was seen a handful of times. This chain joins TRBV28 and TRBJ2-1, with D perhaps TRBD2 (5 bases). There are 16 residues in the CDR3. Looked up from germline, CDR1 is MDHEN and CDR2 is SYDVKM. The V end was cut by 5 bases, the J end by 0 bases, with 14 bases between. The CDR3 spells CASSPVRASSYNEQFF. The CDR3 nucleotides are TGTGCCAGCAGTCCCGTGAGGGCCAGCTCCTACAATGAGCAGTTCTTC.